This T cell receptor (beta chain) was sequenced in a study of blood T cell repertoires in COVID-19. The overall study: Researchers got acute and convalescent COVID-19 samples from the United States, Italy and Spain. T cells, B-cell-depleted T cells, or PBMCs supplied cDNA or gDNA.

CDR1 is SGDLS and CDR2 is YYNGEE in the germline V gene. The CDR3 consists of 15 residues. Trimming stripped 0 bases from V and 4 bases from J, with 11 bases between. Study processing details: The authors estimated nucleated cell counts from reference gene primer amplification. Using immunoSEQ multiplex PCR, the repertoire was profiled, and TCRdb retains in-frame clones only, with some absent. Clone size and V and J calls were adopted from that table, with D and trimming inferred from the DNA. This table holds 140,000 or so clones, 88% found once. The material sequenced was peripheral blood. V usage is TRBV9 and J usage is TRBJ1-5, with D perhaps TRBD1 (6 bases). The sequence was collected from a woman in her fifties or sixties with acute or convalescent COVID-19. The CDR3 here is CASSVEDSFNQPQHF. The CDR3 bases are TGTGCCAGCAGCGTAGAGGACAGCTTTAATCAGCCCCAGCATTTT.